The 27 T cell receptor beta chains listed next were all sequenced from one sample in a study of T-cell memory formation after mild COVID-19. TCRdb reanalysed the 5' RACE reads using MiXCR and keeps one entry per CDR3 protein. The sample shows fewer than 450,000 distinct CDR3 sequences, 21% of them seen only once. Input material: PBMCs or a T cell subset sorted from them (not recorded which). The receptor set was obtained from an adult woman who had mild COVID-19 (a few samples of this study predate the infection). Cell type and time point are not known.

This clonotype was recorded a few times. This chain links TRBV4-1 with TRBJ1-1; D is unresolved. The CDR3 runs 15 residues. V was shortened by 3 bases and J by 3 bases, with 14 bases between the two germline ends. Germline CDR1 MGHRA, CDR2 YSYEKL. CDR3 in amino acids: CASSHQSGTYTEAFF. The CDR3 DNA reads TGCGCCAGCAGCCACCAGTCGGGAACCTACACTGAAGCTTTCTTT.

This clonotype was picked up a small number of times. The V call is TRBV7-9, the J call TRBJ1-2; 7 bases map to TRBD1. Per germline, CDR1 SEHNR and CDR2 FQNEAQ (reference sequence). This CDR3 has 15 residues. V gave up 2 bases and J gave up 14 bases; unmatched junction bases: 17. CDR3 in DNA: TGTGCCAGCAGCTTATCCGGTCTATCAACAGGGGTAAAGACCTTC. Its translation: CASSLSGLSTGVKTF. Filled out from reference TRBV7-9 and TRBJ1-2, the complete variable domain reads DTGVSQNPRHKITKRGQNVTFRCDPISEHNRLYWYRQTLGQGPEFLTYFQNEAQLEKSRLLSDRFSAERPKGSFSTLEIQRTEQGDSAMYLCASSLSGLSTGVKTFGSGTRLTVV.

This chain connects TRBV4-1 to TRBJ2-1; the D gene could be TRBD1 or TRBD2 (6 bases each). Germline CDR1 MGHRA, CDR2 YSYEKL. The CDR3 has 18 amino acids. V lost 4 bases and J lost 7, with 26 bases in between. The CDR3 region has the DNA TGCGCCAGCAGCCTACAGGGTATTAGCGGCCCGGTAGTGAATGAGCAGTTCTTC. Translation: CASSLQGISGPVVNEQFF.

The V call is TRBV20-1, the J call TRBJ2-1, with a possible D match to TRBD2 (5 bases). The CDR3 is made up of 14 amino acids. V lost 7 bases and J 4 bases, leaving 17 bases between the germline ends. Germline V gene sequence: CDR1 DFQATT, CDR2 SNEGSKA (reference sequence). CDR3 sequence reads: CSVPSAGIYNEQFF. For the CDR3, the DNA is TGCAGTGTCCCTTCGGCCGGGATATACAATGAGCAGTTCTTC.

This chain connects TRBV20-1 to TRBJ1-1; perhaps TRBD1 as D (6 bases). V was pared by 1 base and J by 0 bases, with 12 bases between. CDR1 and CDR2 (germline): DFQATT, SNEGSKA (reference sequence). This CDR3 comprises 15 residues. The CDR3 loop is CSARVEGEMNTEAFF. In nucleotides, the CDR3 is TGCAGTGCTAGAGTGGAGGGGGAAATGAACACTGAAGCTTTCTTT.

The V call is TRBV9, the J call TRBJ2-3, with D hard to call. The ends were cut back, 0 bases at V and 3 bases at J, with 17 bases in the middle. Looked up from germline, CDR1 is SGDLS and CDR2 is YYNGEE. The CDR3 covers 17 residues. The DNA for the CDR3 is TGTGCCAGCAGCGTAGGCGGACCACCCCGGAAGACAGATACGCAGTATTTT. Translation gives CASSVGGPPRKTDTQYF.

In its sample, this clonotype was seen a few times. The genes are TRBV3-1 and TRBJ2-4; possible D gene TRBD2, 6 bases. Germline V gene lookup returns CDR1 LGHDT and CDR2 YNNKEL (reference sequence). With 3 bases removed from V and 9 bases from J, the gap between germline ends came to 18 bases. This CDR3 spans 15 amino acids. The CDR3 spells CASSHSQGRRGIQYF. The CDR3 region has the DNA TGTGCCAGCAGCCATAGTCAAGGTCGGCGGGGCATTCAGTACTTC.

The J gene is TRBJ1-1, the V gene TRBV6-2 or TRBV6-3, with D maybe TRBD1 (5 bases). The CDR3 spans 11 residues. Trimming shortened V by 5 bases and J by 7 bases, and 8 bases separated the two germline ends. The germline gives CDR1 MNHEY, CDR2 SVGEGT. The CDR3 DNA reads TGTGCCAGCAGTCCAGGGTTTGAAGCTTTCTTT. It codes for CASSPGFEAFF.

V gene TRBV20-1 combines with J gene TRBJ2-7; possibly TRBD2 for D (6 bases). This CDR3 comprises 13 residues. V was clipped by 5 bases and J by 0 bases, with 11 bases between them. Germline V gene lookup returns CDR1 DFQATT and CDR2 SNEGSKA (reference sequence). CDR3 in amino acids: CSARDGSSYEQYF. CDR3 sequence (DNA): TGCAGTGCTCGGGACGGGAGCTCCTACGAGCAGTACTTC.

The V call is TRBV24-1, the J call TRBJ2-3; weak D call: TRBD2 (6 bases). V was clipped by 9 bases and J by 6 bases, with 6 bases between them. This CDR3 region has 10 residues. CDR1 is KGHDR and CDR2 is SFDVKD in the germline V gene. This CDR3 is CATAGDTQYF. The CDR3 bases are TGTGCCACCGCGGGGGATACGCAGTATTTT.

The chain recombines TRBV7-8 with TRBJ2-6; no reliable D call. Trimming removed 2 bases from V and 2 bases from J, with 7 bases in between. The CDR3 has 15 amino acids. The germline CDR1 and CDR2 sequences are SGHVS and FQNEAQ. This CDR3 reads CASSLSGTGANVLTF. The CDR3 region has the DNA TGTGCCAGCAGCTTATCTGGGACTGGGGCCAACGTCCTGACTTTC.

CDR3 sequence reads: CSARAGHGYGYTF. In nucleotides, the CDR3 is TGCAGTGCTAGAGCGGGACATGGCTATGGCTACACCTTC. The V gene is TRBV20-1, the J gene TRBJ1-2; tentative D call: TRBD1 (6 bases). The germline V gene encodes CDR1 DFQATT and CDR2 SNEGSKA (reference sequence). Trimming removed 1 base at V and 4 bases at J, with 10 bases between. The CDR3 spans 13 residues.

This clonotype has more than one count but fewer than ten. The CDR3 DNA sequence: TGTGCCACCAGTGATTGGGACAGAAGGTACAATGAGCAGTTCTTC. The encoded protein is CATSDWDRRYNEQFF. The gene calls are TRBV24-1 and TRBJ2-1; 7 nucleotides agree with TRBD1. The junction had 4 bases not matched to a gene; V was cut back by 2 bases and J by 4 bases. Germline V gene data show CDR1 as KGHDR and CDR2 as SFDVKD. The CDR3 runs 15 residues.

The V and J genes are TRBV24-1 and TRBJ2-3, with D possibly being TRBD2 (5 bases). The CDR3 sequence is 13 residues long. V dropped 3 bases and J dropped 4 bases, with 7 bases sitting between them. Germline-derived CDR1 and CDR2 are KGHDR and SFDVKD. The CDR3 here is CATSDTLADTQYF. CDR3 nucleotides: TGTGCCACCAGTGATACACTAGCAGATACGCAGTATTTT.

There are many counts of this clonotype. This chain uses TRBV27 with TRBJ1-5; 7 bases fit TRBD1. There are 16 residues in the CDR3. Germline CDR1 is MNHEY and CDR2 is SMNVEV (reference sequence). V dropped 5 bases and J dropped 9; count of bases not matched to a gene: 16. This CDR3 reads CASSRRQGPFVGPQHF. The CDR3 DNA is TGTGCCAGCAGTAGACGACAGGGCCCGTTTGTTGGGCCCCAGCATTTT.

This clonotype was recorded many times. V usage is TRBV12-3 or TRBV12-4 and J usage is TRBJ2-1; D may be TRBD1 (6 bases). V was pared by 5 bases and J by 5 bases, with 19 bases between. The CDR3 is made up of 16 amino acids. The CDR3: CASSPTQQGRHNEQFF. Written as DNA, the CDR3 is TGTGCCAGCAGTCCGACTCAACAGGGTCGGCACAATGAGCAGTTCTTC.

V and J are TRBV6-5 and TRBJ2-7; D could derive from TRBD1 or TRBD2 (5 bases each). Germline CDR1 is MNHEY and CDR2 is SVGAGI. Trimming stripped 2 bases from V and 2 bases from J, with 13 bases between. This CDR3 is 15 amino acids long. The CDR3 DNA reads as TGTGCCAGCAGTTACGATCGGGGCCGAACCTACGAGCAGTACTTC. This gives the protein CASSYDRGRTYEQYF.

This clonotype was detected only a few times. The CDR3, as DNA: TGCGCCAGCAGCTCAGCGGGAGCAGTCTCCTACAATGAGCAGTTCTTC. Protein: CASSSAGAVSYNEQFF. This sequence joins TRBV5-1 and TRBJ2-1; 8 bases match TRBD2. The CDR3 runs 16 residues. Germline CDR1 reads SGHRS; CDR2 reads YFSETQ. Trimming removed 3 bases from V and 0 bases from J; junction bases left unmatched: 5.

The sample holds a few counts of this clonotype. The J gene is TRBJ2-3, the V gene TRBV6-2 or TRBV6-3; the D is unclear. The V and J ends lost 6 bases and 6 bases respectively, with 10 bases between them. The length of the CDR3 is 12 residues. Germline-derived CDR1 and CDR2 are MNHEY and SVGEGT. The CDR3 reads CASRDPLDTQYF. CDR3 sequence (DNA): TGTGCCAGCAGAGACCCCCTGGATACGCAGTATTTT.

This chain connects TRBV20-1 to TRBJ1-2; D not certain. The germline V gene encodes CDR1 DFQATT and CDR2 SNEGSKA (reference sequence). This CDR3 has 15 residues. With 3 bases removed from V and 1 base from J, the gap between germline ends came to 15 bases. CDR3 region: CSASEWQVNNYGYTF. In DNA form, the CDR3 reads TGCAGTGCTAGCGAGTGGCAGGTGAATAACTATGGCTACACCTTC.

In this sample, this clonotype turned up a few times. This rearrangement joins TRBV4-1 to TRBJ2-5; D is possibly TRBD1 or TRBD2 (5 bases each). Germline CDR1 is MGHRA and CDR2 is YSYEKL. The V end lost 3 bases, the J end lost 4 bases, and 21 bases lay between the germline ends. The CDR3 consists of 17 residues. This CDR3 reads CASSQGPWGRSAETQYF. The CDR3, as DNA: TGCGCCAGCAGCCAGGGACCCTGGGGTAGATCCGCAGAGACCCAGTACTTC.

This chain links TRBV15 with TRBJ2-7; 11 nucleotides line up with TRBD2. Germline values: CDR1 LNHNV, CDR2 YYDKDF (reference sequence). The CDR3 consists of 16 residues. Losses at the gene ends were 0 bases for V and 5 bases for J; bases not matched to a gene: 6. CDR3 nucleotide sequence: TGTGCCACCAGCAGAGATTTAGCGGGGGGGAACCACGAGCAGTACTTC. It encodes CATSRDLAGGNHEQYF.

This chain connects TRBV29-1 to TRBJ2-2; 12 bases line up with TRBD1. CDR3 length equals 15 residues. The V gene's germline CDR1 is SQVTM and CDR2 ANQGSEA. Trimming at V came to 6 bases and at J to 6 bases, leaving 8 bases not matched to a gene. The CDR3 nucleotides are TGCAGCGTCCAAGGCGGGACAGGGGGCTCCGGGGAGCTGTTTTTT. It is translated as CSVQGGTGGSGELFF.

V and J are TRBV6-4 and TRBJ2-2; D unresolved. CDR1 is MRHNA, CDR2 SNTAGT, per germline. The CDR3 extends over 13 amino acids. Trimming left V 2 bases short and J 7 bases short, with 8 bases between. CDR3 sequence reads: CASSDPPGGELFF. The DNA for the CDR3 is TGTGCCAGCAGTGACCCTCCGGGCGGGGAGCTGTTTTTT.

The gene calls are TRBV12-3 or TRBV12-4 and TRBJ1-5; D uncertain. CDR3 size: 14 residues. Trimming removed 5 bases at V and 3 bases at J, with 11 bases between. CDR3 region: CASSPNSLNQPQHF. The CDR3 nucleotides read TGTGCCAGCAGTCCGAACAGTCTCAATCAGCCCCAGCATTTT.

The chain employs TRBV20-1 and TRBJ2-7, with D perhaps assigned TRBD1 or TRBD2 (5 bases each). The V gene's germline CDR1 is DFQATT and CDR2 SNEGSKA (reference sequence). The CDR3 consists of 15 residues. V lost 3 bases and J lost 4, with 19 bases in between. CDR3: CSASFGAVSSYEQYF. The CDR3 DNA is TGCAGTGCTAGTTTCGGGGCAGTAAGTTCGTACGAGCAGTACTTC.

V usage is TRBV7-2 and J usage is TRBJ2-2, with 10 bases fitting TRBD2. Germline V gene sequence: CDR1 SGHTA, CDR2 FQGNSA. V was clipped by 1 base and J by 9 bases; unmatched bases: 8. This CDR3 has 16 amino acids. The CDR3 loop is CASSLVLAGARRELFF. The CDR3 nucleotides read TGTGCCAGCAGCTTAGTTCTAGCGGGGGCAAGGCGGGAGCTGTTTTTT.